The 16 T cell receptor beta chains listed next were all sequenced from one sample in a study of blood T cell repertoires in COVID-19. Profiled with immunoSEQ multiplex PCR; TCRdb holds only in-frame clones, not every one. The data hold around 27,000 clones, with 75% to 85% observed a single time. Sequencing was done on a sample of peripheral blood. These TCRs come from a human donor in a cohort sampled during active COVID-19.

V and J are TRBV29-1 and TRBJ2-3, with TRBD2 matching 8 bases. The length of the CDR3 is 14 residues. Germline V gene sequence: CDR1 SQVTM, CDR2 ANQGSEA. V dropped 3 bases and J dropped 4; count of bases not matched to a gene: 6. The CDR3 region has the DNA TGCAGCGTTGAGCGGCCTAGCGGGCCAGATACGCAGTATTTT. It translates to CSVERPSGPDTQYF.

J is TRBJ1-6 and V is TRBV24-1, with D tentatively TRBD1 (5 bases). Germline V gene data show CDR1 as KGHDR and CDR2 as SFDVKD. The ends were cut back, 3 bases at V and 8 bases at J, with 16 bases in the middle. This CDR3 contains 16 residues. CDR3 sequence: CATSDSRAGVDSPLHF. In DNA form, the CDR3 reads TGTGCCACCAGTGATAGCAGGGCGGGAGTTGATTCACCCCTCCACTTT.

The chain couples TRBV4-1 to TRBJ1-1, with TRBD1 matching 7 bases. The CDR3 runs to 14 residues. Trimming took 4 bases from V and 4 from J; bases not matched to a gene: 6. CDR1 and CDR2 from the germline V gene are MGHRA and YSYEKL. The CDR3 DNA reads as TGCGCCAGCAGCCCCACGGAGGGGGCCACTGAAGCTTTCTTT. Translating it yields CASSPTEGATEAFF.

The chain joins TRBV7-6 to TRBJ2-7; 7 nucleotides match TRBD1. CDR3 size: 13 residues. The germline V gene has CDR1 SGHVS and CDR2 FNYEAQ. V trimming: 4 bases; J trimming: 3 bases; junction bases outside the gene matches: 3. The CDR3 sequence is CASSSGQVYEQYF. The CDR3 coding sequence is TGTGCCAGCAGCTCCGGACAGGTCTACGAGCAGTACTTC. The full variable domain, its missing parts supplied by reference TRBV7-6 and TRBJ2-7, is GAGVSQSPRYKVTKRGQDVALRCDPISGHVSLYWYRQALGQGPEFLTYFNYEAQQDKSGLPNDRFSAERPEGSISTLTIQRTEQRDSAMYRCASSSGQVYEQYFGPGTRLTVT.

The gene calls are TRBV21-1 and TRBJ1-1. TRBV21-1 is classified as a pseudogene. The CDR3 consists of 16 residues. The CDR3: CASSKAGGERTAEAFF. The DNA of the CDR3 is TGTGCCAGCAGCAAAGCGGGGGGGGAGAGGACGGCTGAAGCTTTCTTT.

The rearrangement uses TRBV27 and TRBJ1-2; D possibly corresponds to TRBD1 (5 bases). The germline V and J ends were trimmed by 3 bases and 4 bases, with 15 bases remaining between them. Germline V gene data show CDR1 as MNHEY and CDR2 as SMNVEV (reference sequence). The CDR3 has 15 residues. The CDR3 protein is CASSFGGGQSYGYTF. Here the CDR3 DNA reads TGTGCCAGCAGTTTCGGGGGAGGTCAGAGCTATGGCTACACCTTC.

The CDR3 is CATEARGSRGTDTQYF. The CDR3 nucleotides are TGTGCCACCGAAGCCCGGGGTAGCCGGGGGACAGATACGCAGTATTTT. J is TRBJ2-3 and V is TRBV24-1; possible D gene TRBD2, 6 bases. V was trimmed by 9 bases and J by 3 bases, leaving 21 bases between them. This CDR3 is 16 amino acids long. Germline lookup yields CDR1 KGHDR and CDR2 SFDVKD.

The rearrangement joins TRBV4-1 to TRBJ2-7, with D possibly TRBD2 on 5 matching bases. Trimming took 1 base from V and 2 from J, leaving 15 bases between them. The germline V gene has CDR1 MGHRA and CDR2 YSYEKL. CDR3 length: 16 amino acids. This chain's CDR3 is CASSQGARAEAYEQYF. The CDR3 DNA sequence: TGCGCCAGCAGCCAAGGGGCGAGGGCGGAAGCCTACGAGCAGTACTTC.

J is TRBJ2-7 and V is TRBV9; 11 nucleotides align to TRBD2. Germline V lookup: CDR1 SGDLS, CDR2 YYNGEE. The CDR3 sequence is 15 residues long. The ends lost 4 bases at V and 3 bases at J; junction bases unmatched: 6. The CDR3 reads CASSPRGTSGYEQYF. The CDR3 nucleotides are TGTGCCAGCAGCCCACGAGGGACTAGCGGCTACGAGCAGTACTTC.

This chain uses TRBV4-1 with TRBJ1-1; 9 bases match TRBD1. Germline assignment: CDR1 MGHRA and CDR2 YSYEKL. Unmatched junction bases numbered 1, after V lost 2 bases and J lost 0 bases. The CDR3 is 15 residues long. The CDR3 coding sequence is TGCGCCAGCAGCCAAAGACAGGGGGTGAACACTGAAGCTTTCTTT. Protein product: CASSQRQGVNTEAFF.

This CDR3 reads CASSQDWGDRGNYGYTF. Written as DNA, the CDR3 is TGCGCCAGCAGCCAAGATTGGGGGGACAGGGGGAACTATGGCTACACCTTC. This chain connects TRBV4-3 to TRBJ1-2; 11 nucleotides agree with TRBD1. Germline CDR1 reads LGHNA; CDR2 reads YSLEER. Germline trimming cut 0 bases from V and 2 bases from J; bases unmatched to any gene: 5. CDR3 length equals 17 residues.

This clone was picked up a small number of times. The chain joins TRBV10-1 to TRBJ1-2; D might be TRBD1 (6 bases). This CDR3 is built from 13 residues. Germline CDR1 WNHNN, CDR2 SYGVQD (reference sequence). The ends were cut back, 10 bases at V and 3 bases at J, with 15 bases in the middle. The CDR3 here is CANELDSHYGYTF. The CDR3 bases are TGCGCCAACGAATTGGACAGTCACTATGGCTACACCTTC.

The chain carries TRBV24-1 and TRBJ2-5; a weak D match, TRBD2 (6 bases). The CDR3 length is 15 residues. Looked up from germline, CDR1 is KGHDR and CDR2 is SFDVKD. The V end lost 1 base, the J end lost 1 base, and 9 bases lay between the germline ends. The chain's CDR3 is CATSDLGGFQETQYF. The CDR3 DNA follows: TGTGCCACCAGTGATTTAGGAGGGTTCCAAGAGACCCAGTACTTC.

This clone turned up a few times. This chain connects TRBV9 to TRBJ1-5, with D perhaps matching TRBD1 (5 bases). V lost 3 bases to trimming and J lost 7 bases, with 17 bases between them. Germline V gene sequence: CDR1 SGDLS, CDR2 YYNGEE. The CDR3 is made up of 15 amino acids. CDR3: CASSADAGFGQPQHF. The CDR3 coding sequence is TGTGCCAGCAGCGCCGATGCAGGGTTTGGGCAGCCCCAGCATTTT.

This chain's CDR3 is CASGLGPTYEQYF. In nucleotides, the CDR3 is TGTGCTAGTGGTTTGGGGCCAACCTACGAGCAGTACTTC. V and J are TRBV12-5 and TRBJ2-7; no reliable D call. Germline V gene lookup returns CDR1 LGHNT and CDR2 FRNRAP. The CDR3 extends over 13 amino acids. Trimming pared 1 base from V and 2 bases from J, leaving 6 bases between. Together with reference TRBV12-5 and TRBJ2-7, the CDR3 gives the full variable domain: DARVTQTPRHKVTEMGQEVTMRCQPILGHNTVFWYRQTMMQGLELLAYFRNRAPLDDSGMPKDRFSAEMPDATLATLKIQPSEPRDSAVYFCASGLGPTYEQYFGPGTRLTVT.

The V gene is TRBV28, the J gene TRBJ1-2; TRBD1 matches at 7 bases. CDR3 length equals 15 residues. Germline V gives CDR1 MDHEN, CDR2 SYDVKM. J lost 8 bases, V lost 7 bases, and 16 bases had no gene match. For the CDR3, the DNA is TGTGCCAGCATCTCTCCCGACAGGGCCGAAAACGGCTACACCTTC. It translates to CASISPDRAENGYTF.